This T cell receptor (beta chain) comes out of a study of T cells in Graves' hyperthyroidism and ophthalmopathy. Graves' hyperthyroidism was deemed stable absent ophthalmopathy progression within 18 months. Patients showing uncontrolled infection, other autoimmune disease, pregnancy or lactation were ineligible. Diagnosis relied on clinical symptoms, serum thyroxine and TRAb, thyroid ultrasound and orbital computed tomography. Findings and limits, study-wide: Stable hyperthyroidism was told apart from ophthalmopathy by a model built on 13 V-J features.

This clonotype has a single count. The antigen remains unidentified. The junction shows a germline mismatch at one end, possibly a read error. From RNA transcripts, TCR beta CDR3 regions were amplified. The HTBI primer set was used in a first-round RT-PCR of the TCR CDR3. MiXCR, run by TCRdb on the multiplex PCR reads, gives a single entry per CDR3 protein. Of 650,000 to 700,000 distinct CDR3 sequences detected, roughly 17% appear once; the ten largest clones hold about 14%. CDR1 and CDR2 from the germline V gene are SGHTA and FQGNSA. The CDR3 totals 17 residues. The specimen sequenced was blood. The gene calls are TRBV7-2 and TRBJ1-6; D gene unclear. The source of this sequence is a man aged 45-60 years with Graves' hyperthyroidism. The CDR3 sequence is CASSQVSWTGNNSPLHF. DNA of the CDR3: TGCGCCAGCAGCCAAGTTTCCTGGACGGGGAATAATTCACCCCTCCACTTT.